Presented here are 12 T cell receptor beta chains from one specimen sequenced in a study of blood T cell repertoires in COVID-19. Profiling relied on immunoSEQ multiplex PCR, and the TCRdb table lists in-frame clones only, not all of them. The table shows 310,000 or so clones, with around 91% occurring only once. Sequences were obtained from PBMCs or T cells enriched from blood (not recorded which). These receptor sequences come from a woman in her forties who had recovered from COVID-19.

This clone was counted only a few times. The chain carries TRBV5-1 and TRBJ1-1; weak D call: TRBD1 (5 bases). The CDR3 consists of 11 residues. Germline lookup yields CDR1 SGHRS and CDR2 YFSETQ. Trimming left V 0 bases short and J 11 bases short, with 8 bases between. This CDR3 reads CASSLAGMAFF. The CDR3 bases are TGCGCCAGCAGCTTGGCAGGGATGGCTTTCTTT.

Details on this clone: The sample carries other DNA sequences with the same CDR3. The rearrangement uses TRBV6-4 and TRBJ1-1; D unclear. Germline CDR1 reads MRHNA; CDR2 reads SNTAGT. The CDR3 extends over 13 amino acids. Trimming took off 4 bases at V and 0 bases at J, with 6 bases between the two ends. The CDR3 is CASSATVNTEAFF. The CDR3 nucleotides read TGTGCCAGCAGTGCCACGGTGAACACTGAAGCTTTCTTT.

The V and J genes are TRBV7-3 and TRBJ1-1, with 9 bases matching TRBD1. The CDR3 sequence is 14 residues long. Germline trimming cut 2 bases from V and 7 bases from J; bases unmatched to any gene: 5. CDR1 is SGHTA, CDR2 FQGTGA, per germline. CDR3 nucleotides: TGTGCCAGCAGCTTACGCACAGGGGGCGGTGAAGCTTTCTTT. Protein product: CASSLRTGGGEAFF. Full variable domain (outside the CDR3, taken from reference TRBV7-3 and TRBJ1-1): GAGVSQTPSNKVTEKGKYVELRCDPISGHTALYWYRQSLGQGPEFLIYFQGTGAADDSGLPNDRFFAVRPEGSVSTLKIQRTERGDSAVYLCASSLRTGGGEAFFGQGTRLTVV.

The J gene is TRBJ2-7, the V gene TRBV3-1 (or the pseudogene TRBV3-2); D unresolved. The CDR3 has 12 amino acids. Between the trimmed V and J ends, which lost 3 bases and 4 bases, there was a span of 7 bases. Germline-derived CDR1 and CDR2 are LGHDT and YNNKEL (reference sequence). The CDR3 DNA sequence: TGTGCCAGCAGCCATGTACAGTACGAGCAGTACTTC. It is translated as CASSHVQYEQYF.

The V and J genes are TRBV10-1 and TRBJ1-5; D perhaps matches TRBD1 (6 bases). V lost 0 bases to trimming and J lost 4 bases, with 13 bases between them. There are 16 residues in the CDR3. Germline CDR1 reads WNHNN; CDR2 reads SYGVQD (reference sequence). This CDR3 reads CASSESPGGPNQPQHF. CDR3 in DNA: TGCGCCAGCAGTGAGTCTCCCGGGGGGCCGAATCAGCCCCAGCATTTT.

This clone was recorded once. This chain uses TRBV9 with TRBJ2-7; no firm D call. The CDR3 has 14 residues. The V end lost 3 bases, the J end lost 3 bases, and 13 bases lay between the germline ends. Germline-derived CDR1 and CDR2 are SGDLS and YYNGEE. Here the CDR3 DNA reads TGTGCCAGCAGCGGACATAGGAAGAACTACGAGCAGTACTTC. Protein product: CASSGHRKNYEQYF. Supplemented by reference TRBV9 and TRBJ2-7, the full variable domain reads DSGVTQTPKHLITATGQRVTLRCSPRSGDLSVYWYQQSLDQGLQFLIQYYNGEERAKGNILERFSAQQFPDLHSELNLSSLELGDSALYFCASSGHRKNYEQYFGPGTRLTVT.

This clone occurred a few times. The chain couples TRBV6-5 to TRBJ1-1; the D gene is possibly TRBD1 (6 bases). V gave up 6 bases and J gave up 3 bases, with 17 bases separating them. Germline V gene sequence: CDR1 MNHEY, CDR2 SVGAGI. The CDR3 sequence is 15 residues long. The CDR3 is CASRLPGQGYTEAFF. The CDR3 coding sequence is TGTGCCAGCAGGCTGCCGGGACAAGGTTACACTGAAGCTTTCTTT.

The chain links TRBV19 to TRBJ2-7, with D hard to call. The CDR3 spans 13 residues. Germline loops: CDR1 LNHDA, CDR2 SQIVND (reference sequence). V lost 3 bases and J 0 bases, leaving 6 bases between the germline ends. CDR3 in amino acids: CASSMWSSYEQYF. DNA for the CDR3: TGTGCCAGTAGTATGTGGAGCTCCTACGAGCAGTACTTC. Drawing the rest from reference TRBV19 and TRBJ2-7, the complete variable domain is DGGITQSPKYLFRKEGQNVTLSCEQNLNHDAMYWYRQDPGQGLRLIYYSQIVNDFQKGDIAEGYSVSREKKESFPLTVTSAQKNPTAFYLCASSMWSSYEQYFGPGTRLTVT.

The V call is TRBV30, the J call TRBJ2-2, with no clear D. Between the trimmed V and J ends, which lost 1 base and 8 bases, there was a span of 8 bases. Germline loops: CDR1 GTSNPN, CDR2 SVGIG (reference sequence). The CDR3 is 12 amino acids. As DNA, the CDR3 is TGTGCCTGGAGTGACGTGACAGGGGAGCTGTTTTTT. Encoded protein: CAWSDVTGELFF.

J is TRBJ2-7 and V is TRBV7-9, with 8 nucleotides matching TRBD1. From germline, CDR1 is SEHNR and CDR2 FQNEAQ (reference sequence). The CDR3 runs to 15 residues. Unmatched junction bases numbered 7, after V lost 4 bases and J lost 2 bases. CDR3 region: CASSSPGQGTYEQYF. The DNA of the CDR3 is TGTGCCAGCAGCTCCCCAGGACAGGGAACCTACGAGCAGTACTTC.

The chain combines TRBV7-2 with TRBJ2-7; 9 nucleotides match TRBD2. The CDR3 contains 16 residues. Germline V gene lookup returns CDR1 SGHTA and CDR2 FQGNSA. V lost 2 bases to trimming and J lost 2 bases; unmatched junction nucleotides: 7. The CDR3 region is CASSLLLTSGPYEQYF. Here the CDR3 DNA reads TGTGCCAGCAGCTTATTATTGACTAGCGGACCCTACGAGCAGTACTTC. The variable domain in full, completed from reference TRBV7-2 and TRBJ2-7, reads GAGVSQSPSNKVTEKGKDVELRCDPISGHTALYWYRQSLGQGLEFLIYFQGNSAPDKSGLPSDRFSAERTGGSVSTLTIQRTQQEDSAVYLCASSLLLTSGPYEQYFGPGTRLTVT.

The V gene is TRBV11-3, the J gene TRBJ2-1; 11 positions match TRBD2. V trimming: 6 bases; J trimming: 0 bases; junction bases outside the gene matches: 10. CDR1 is SGHNT, CDR2 YENEEA, per germline. This CDR3 has 18 amino acids. The CDR3 is CASRGTSGRRSSYNEQFF. The CDR3 DNA sequence: TGTGCCAGCAGAGGGACTAGCGGACGTCGAAGCTCCTACAATGAGCAGTTCTTC.